This is a list of T cell receptor beta chains from one sample in a study of T cell repertoires in cytomegalovirus infection. TCRdb passed the reads through MiXCR, listing each CDR3 protein once. The profile shows approximately 470,000 distinct CDR3 sequences, roughly 46% of them singletons. What these receptors recognize is not known. This specimen was cultured PBMCs, taken from culture after CMV antigen stimulation. The source is a human donor in good health (CMV status not recorded). Some clones in this sample may be carry-over from other donors' samples. CDR3s include the opening cysteine and the closing phenylalanine or tryptophan. A D gene is named only where the DNA matches it firmly. A row's size may be missing; if present it is once, few, many or a size class.

CDR3 protein,CDR3 DNA,clone size,J gene,V gene,D gene
CASSFSPTNEKLFF,TGTGCCAGCAGCTTTTCGCCCACTAATGAAAAACTGTTTTTT,-,TRBJ1-4,TRBV11-2,-
CASSLRRTSRSGAGELFF,TGTGCCAGCAGCTTACGGAGGACTAGCAGGAGTGGAGCCGGGGAGCTGTTTTTT,-,TRBJ2-2,TRBV7-9,TRBD2
CSVERQGATYEQYF,TGCAGCGTTGAAAGGCAGGGGGCCACCTACGAGCAGTACTTC,-,TRBJ2-7,TRBV29-1,TRBD1
CASSQDFGGTSTDTQYF,TGTGCCAGCAGCCAAGATTTTGGCGGGACTAGCACAGATACGCAGTATTTT,-,TRBJ2-3,TRBV14,-
CASSLGDGIGGELFF,TGTGCCAGCAGCTTAGGGGACGGAATTGGCGGGGAGCTGTTTTTT,-,TRBJ2-2,TRBV7-2,-
CASSLDRGLGYYGYTF,TGTGCCAGCAGCTTAGACAGGGGGCTTGGATACTATGGCTACACCTTC,-,TRBJ1-2,TRBV11-2,TRBD1
CASSLVGTRTDTQYF,TGCGCCAGCAGCCTTGTTGGGACTCGCACAGATACGCAGTATTTT,few,TRBJ2-3,TRBV4-1,-
CAIRREGQETQYF,TGTGCCATCAGGAGGGAGGGCCAGGAGACCCAGTACTTC,-,TRBJ2-5,TRBV10-3,TRBD2
CASSLGTGDSTNEKLFF,TGCGCCAGCAGCTTAGGGACAGGGGACTCAACTAATGAAAAACTGTTTTTT,once,TRBJ1-4,TRBV5-1,TRBD1
CASNPGSGDEQYF,TGTGCCAGCAACCCAGGGTCGGGGGACGAGCAGTACTTC,-,TRBJ2-7,TRBV19,-
CASSPGSGGGDTQYF,TGTGCCAGCAGCCCCGGGAGCGGGGGAGGAGATACGCAGTATTTT,-,TRBJ2-3,TRBV27,TRBD2
CASSLNPGGYEQYF,TGTGCCAGCAGCCTAAACCCAGGGGGGTACGAGCAGTACTTC,few,TRBJ2-7,TRBV7-2,-
CASSQGSSPLHF,TGCGCCAGCAGCCAAGGGAGTTCACCCCTCCACTTT,few,TRBJ1-6,TRBV4-1,-
CASTPGTLEAFF,TGTGCCAGCACTCCCGGGACGCTAGAAGCTTTCTTT,-,TRBJ1-1,TRBV6-6,-
CSALTSGRLDEQYF,TGCAGTGCTCTAACTAGCGGGAGGCTCGACGAGCAGTACTTC,-,TRBJ2-7,TRBV20-1,TRBD2
CASSPRLAGPGANVLTF,TGTGCCAGCTCACCACGCCTAGCGGGACCTGGGGCCAACGTCCTGACTTTC,-,TRBJ2-6,TRBV18,TRBD2
CASSEAPLPRPLSNQPQHF,TGTGCCAGCAGTGAAGCCCCTTTGCCAAGACCCCTTAGCAATCAGCCCCAGCATTTT,few,TRBJ1-5,TRBV6-1,-
CASREGQGRTDTQYF,TGTGCCAGTAGAGAGGGGCAGGGACGGACAGATACGCAGTATTTT,-,TRBJ2-3,TRBV19,-
CASSLWGDTQYF,TGTGCCAGCAGCTTATGGGGGGATACGCAGTATTTT,-,TRBJ2-3,TRBV7-2,-